A single sample is the source of the 12 T cell receptor beta chains below, sequenced in a study of CD8 T cells in ankylosing spondylitis. Notes on the study in general: A TCR beta motif of under ten highly homologous variants appeared characteristic of ankylosing spondylitis blood.

What these receptors recognize is not known. TCRdb independently ran MiXCR on the 5' RACE reads; one entry per CDR3 protein. The repertoire holds some 400,000 distinct CDR3 sequences, with under 25% as singletons. The sequenced sample consisted of blood, either unsorted or a sorted T cell fraction (not recorded which). These receptors were collected from a male donor with ankylosing spondylitis.

This clonotype was detected only a few times. The chain links TRBV5-1 to TRBJ2-2; 8 positions match TRBD2. The ends lost 4 bases at V and 3 bases at J; junction bases unmatched: 8. The CDR3 loop spans 16 amino acids. Germline V lookup: CDR1 SGHRS, CDR2 YFSETQ. The CDR3 sequence: CASSPVGLGDTGELFF. The CDR3 bases are TGCGCCAGCAGCCCGGTGGGACTAGGAGACACCGGGGAGCTGTTTTTT.

This clonotype was seen a handful of times. This CDR3 reads CASSRDTTVSEQFF. DNA of the CDR3: TGTGCCAGTAGCCGGGACACCACAGTCTCTGAGCAGTTCTTC. This chain connects TRBV19 to TRBJ2-1; TRBD1 is a possible D gene (6 bases). The V and J ends lost 6 bases and 9 bases respectively, with 18 bases between them. Germline loops: CDR1 LNHDA, CDR2 SQIVND (reference sequence). The CDR3 runs to 14 residues.

This clonotype was picked up a small number of times. V and J are TRBV5-1 and TRBJ2-3, with TRBD2 identical over 9 bases. The CDR3 extends over 17 amino acids. V dropped 1 base and J dropped 5; count of bases not matched to a gene: 11. Germline V CDR1 and CDR2: SGHRS, YFSETQ. CDR3 protein: CASSLSPAGGFVDTQYF. The CDR3, as DNA: TGCGCCAGCAGCTTGTCCCCAGCGGGAGGATTTGTAGATACGCAGTATTTT.

The chain is built from TRBV7-3 and TRBJ2-7, with 11 bases aligning to TRBD2. CDR1 and CDR2 (germline): SGHTA, FQGTGA. The J segment lost 7 bases and the V segment lost 4 bases, leaving 6 bases of the junction unmatched. The CDR3 runs to 14 residues. The CDR3 here is CASSSTGLAEEQYF. CDR3 coding DNA: TGTGCCAGCAGCTCGACGGGACTAGCGGAAGAGCAGTACTTC.

This clonotype was found many times. The chain combines TRBV29-1 with TRBJ2-7; D could derive from TRBD1 or TRBD2 (5 bases each). The CDR3 is 13 residues long. CDR1 is SQVTM and CDR2 is ANQGSEA in the germline V gene. V was pared by 6 bases and J by 2 bases, with 14 bases between. Here the CDR3 reads CSVTGRSTYEQYF. Written as DNA, the CDR3 is TGCAGCGTCACGGGACGGTCAACCTACGAGCAGTACTTC.

This clonotype was picked up a small number of times. This rearrangement joins TRBV10-3 to TRBJ2-2; TRBD2 aligns across 8 bases. Looked up from germline, CDR1 is ENHRY and CDR2 is SYGVKD. The V and J ends lost 6 bases and 1 base, in that order; junction bases with no gene match: 4. This CDR3 spans 15 amino acids. This chain's CDR3 is CAIRPGLVNTGELFF. The CDR3 DNA reads TGTGCCATCAGGCCGGGACTAGTGAACACCGGGGAGCTGTTTTTT.

The chain carries TRBV7-6 and TRBJ2-7; D is undetermined. The CDR3 is made up of 13 amino acids. V was cut by 3 bases and J by 6 bases, with 12 bases left in between. CDR1 is SGHVS and CDR2 is FNYEAQ in the germline V gene. The CDR3 DNA reads TGTGCCAGCAGCTTTCAGCCCAGCTCCGAGCAGTACTTC. This codes for CASSFQPSSEQYF.

The chain recombines TRBV7-6 with TRBJ1-5; D remains ambiguous. This CDR3 spans 15 amino acids. The germline CDR1 and CDR2 sequences are SGHVS and FNYEAQ. Trimming removed 2 bases from V and 5 bases from J, with 13 bases in between. This CDR3 is CASSLYNTPDQPQHF. The CDR3 DNA reads TGTGCCAGCAGCTTATATAATACGCCTGATCAGCCCCAGCATTTT.

J is TRBJ1-1 and V is TRBV12-3 or TRBV12-4; D might be TRBD1 (5 bases). The CDR3 is made up of 11 amino acids. The V end lost 8 bases, the J end lost 13 bases, and 17 bases lay between the germline ends. The CDR3 protein is CASFRGGEVFF. In DNA, the CDR3 is TGTGCCAGCTTTCGGGGGGGGGAGGTTTTCTTT.

The chain joins TRBV9 to TRBJ2-1, with D perhaps matching TRBD1 (6 bases). V shed 5 bases and J shed 7 bases, with 16 bases lying between them. Germline V gives CDR1 SGDLS, CDR2 YYNGEE. The CDR3 length is 14 residues. The CDR3 sequence is CASSLGTGMNEQFF. In DNA, the CDR3 is TGTGCCAGCAGTCTCGGCACAGGGATGAATGAGCAGTTCTTC.

This clonotype occurred a few times. The J gene is TRBJ2-2, the V gene TRBV4-1; no clear D gene. This CDR3 has 15 amino acids. The V gene's germline CDR1 is MGHRA and CDR2 YSYEKL. V gave up 2 bases and J gave up 0 bases, with 7 bases separating them. CDR3: CASSQQKANTGELFF. CDR3 coding DNA: TGCGCCAGCAGCCAACAGAAAGCGAACACCGGGGAGCTGTTTTTT.

This clonotype turned up a few times. This chain joins TRBV29-1 and TRBJ2-3; TRBD1 matches 9 bases. V lost 6 bases to trimming and J lost 4 bases; unmatched junction nucleotides: 2. Per the germline V gene, CDR1 is SQVTM and CDR2 is ANQGSEA. The CDR3 loop spans 12 amino acids. The CDR3 region has the DNA TGCAGCGTCGGGACAGGGTCAGATACGCAGTATTTT. Translated: CSVGTGSDTQYF.